This record looks at one T cell receptor beta chain sequence and its context. The antigen is unknown. This sample stems from a study of shared clonotypes between healthy human individuals. Study-level points and caveats: Memory subsets generally showed lower estimated richness than naive subsets. Shared across four donors were 5% to 6% of the naive CD4 clonotypes. Non-shared clonotypes displayed generation probabilities falling below those of clonotypes present in all four donors.

The method was immunoSEQ multiplex PCR; TCRdb's version includes in-frame clones alone and lacks a portion of them. The sample contains around 1.4 million clones, around 98.5% of which appear only once. Trimming took 6 bases from V and 2 from J; bases not matched to a gene: 3. This CDR3 contains 15 residues. Per the germline V gene, CDR1 is SNHLY and CDR2 is FYNNEI. This clonotype was sampled from a man aged 30-40 years in good health. What was sequenced was naive CD4+ T cells sorted from blood. Subset defined: CD45RA+ positively selected. The chain couples TRBV2 to TRBJ2-7; 14 bases line up with TRBD2. The CDR3 spells CASSRLAGGAYEQYF. CDR3 DNA: TGTGCCAGCAGCCGACTAGCGGGAGGGGCCTACGAGCAGTACTTC.